Listed below are T cell receptor beta chains from one sample, sequenced in a study of blood T cell repertoires in COVID-19. Assay used: immunoSEQ multiplex PCR; TCRdb lists only in-frame clones, some missing. This sample has more than 55,000 clones, with 73% found just once. Sequenced sample: peripheral blood. The receptors were gathered from a woman between 70 and 85 years old with acute or convalescent COVID-19. The CDR3 runs from the conserved cysteine through the conserved F or W. A D gene is named only where the DNA matches it firmly. Not every row has a clone size; where given, it reads once, few, many or a size class.

v_gene: TRBV7-9
d_gene: NA
j_gene: TRBJ1-6
abundance: NA
CDR3nt: TGTGCCAGCAGCCCCCTGAAAGGGGCAAATTCACCCCTCCACTTT
CDR3aa: CASSPLKGANSPLHF

v_gene: TRBV5-5
d_gene: NA
j_gene: TRBJ2-7
abundance: few
CDR3nt: TGTGCCAGCAGCTTGGGGGGGCGTTACGAGCAGTACTTC
CDR3aa: CASSLGGRYEQYF

v_gene: TRBV4-1
d_gene: TRBD2
j_gene: TRBJ2-3
abundance: NA
CDR3nt: TGCGCCAGCAGACTCAAGGGATTACTAGCGGGGGAATACAACACAGATACGCAGTATTTT
CDR3aa: CASRLKGLLAGEYNTDTQYF

v_gene: TRBV19
d_gene: NA
j_gene: TRBJ1-3
abundance: once
CDR3nt: TGTGCCACCCAACAGCTTTACTCTGGAAACACCATATATTTT
CDR3aa: CATQQLYSGNTIYF

v_gene: TRBV19
d_gene: NA
j_gene: TRBJ1-1
abundance: NA
CDR3nt: TGTGCCAGTAGTATTATAGGGACACCGAGGTCTGAAGCTTTCTTT
CDR3aa: CASSIIGTPRSEAFF

v_gene: TRBV3-1/TRBV3-2
d_gene: NA
j_gene: TRBJ2-3
abundance: NA
CDR3nt: TGTGCCAGCAGCCAATCGTATACGCAGTATTTT
CDR3aa: CASSQSYTQYF

v_gene: TRBV15
d_gene: TRBD2
j_gene: TRBJ2-1
abundance: few
CDR3nt: TGTGCCACCAGGACCGGGGGGTCCTACAATGAGCAGTTCTTC
CDR3aa: CATRTGGSYNEQFF

v_gene: TRBV19
d_gene: TRBD1
j_gene: TRBJ1-4
abundance: NA
CDR3nt: TGTGCCAGTATGGGACAGCTATTTAATGAAAAACTGTTTTTT
CDR3aa: CASMGQLFNEKLFF

v_gene: TRBV4-1
d_gene: TRBD2
j_gene: TRBJ2-4
abundance: NA
CDR3nt: TGCGCCAGCAGCCACCCGGACCGGGAGGGGAACATTCAGTACTTC
CDR3aa: CASSHPDREGNIQYF

v_gene: TRBV4-2
d_gene: TRBD2
j_gene: TRBJ2-3
abundance: NA
CDR3nt: TGTGCCAGCAGCCAAGATCTGGGGGGGGCAGATACGCAGTATTTT
CDR3aa: CASSQDLGGADTQYF

v_gene: TRBV9
d_gene: NA
j_gene: TRBJ2-2
abundance: NA
CDR3nt: TGTGCCAGCAGAAGGGGGGGAAATCCCACCGGGGAGCTGTTTTTT
CDR3aa: CASRRGGNPTGELFF

v_gene: TRBV3-1/TRBV3-2
d_gene: NA
j_gene: TRBJ1-1
abundance: NA
CDR3nt: TGTGCCAGCAGCCTGCGGAAGGTAGTCGACACTGAAGCTTTCTTT
CDR3aa: CASSLRKVVDTEAFF